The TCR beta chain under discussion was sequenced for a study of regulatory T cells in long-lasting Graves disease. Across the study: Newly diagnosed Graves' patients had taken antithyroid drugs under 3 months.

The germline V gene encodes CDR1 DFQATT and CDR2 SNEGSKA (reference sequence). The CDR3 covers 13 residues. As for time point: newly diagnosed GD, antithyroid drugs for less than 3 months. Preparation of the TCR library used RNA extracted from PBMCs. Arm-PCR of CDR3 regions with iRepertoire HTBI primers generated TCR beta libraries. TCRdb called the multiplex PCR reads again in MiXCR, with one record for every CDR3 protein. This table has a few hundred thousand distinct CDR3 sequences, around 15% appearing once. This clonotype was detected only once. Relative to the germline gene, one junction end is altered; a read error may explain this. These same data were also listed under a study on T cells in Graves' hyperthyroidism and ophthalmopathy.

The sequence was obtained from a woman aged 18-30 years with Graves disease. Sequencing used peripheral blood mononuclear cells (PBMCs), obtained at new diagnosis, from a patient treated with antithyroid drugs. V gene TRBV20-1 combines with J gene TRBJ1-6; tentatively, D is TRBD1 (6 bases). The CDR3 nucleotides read TGCAGTGCTAGCCAGGGGATGGATTCAGCCCTCCACTTT. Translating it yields CSASQGMDSALHF.